This TCR beta chain came from a study of shared clonotypes between healthy human individuals. In the authors' methods: ImmunoSEQ yielded junction-only sequences lacking quality scores, so filtering differed. Generated by immunoSEQ multiplex PCR, the TCRdb table keeps only in-frame clones and is missing some. V and J calls plus clone size are reproduced from that table; the DNA served to infer D and trimming. The sample carries about 2 million clones, roughly 94% recorded once. From germline, CDR1 is MNHNS and CDR2 SASEGT. The CDR3 extends over 14 amino acids. V was clipped by 2 bases and J by 3 bases, with 8 bases between them.

The source material was naive CD4+ T cells sorted from blood. Subset: CD45RA+ positively selected. This chain links TRBV6-1 with TRBJ2-1; perhaps TRBD2 as D (6 bases). The receptor's source is a man younger than 35 in good health. The DNA for the CDR3 is TGTGCCAGCAGTGAATTGGACTACTACAATGAGCAGTTCTTC. Its protein product is CASSELDYYNEQFF.